The clone carrying this T cell receptor (beta chain) was counted at least ten times. Its antigen is currently unknown. This specimen comes from a study of T-cell memory formation after mild COVID-19. Looking at the study overall: The two donors had largely donor-specific TCR clusters.

TCRdb processed the 5' RACE reads anew with MiXCR; each CDR3 protein has one entry. This repertoire shows 450,000 or so distinct CDR3 sequences, 20% found once; its top ten account for around 8%. This CDR3 is 17 amino acids long. Germline V lookup: CDR1 SGHVS, CDR2 FNYEAQ. The junction had 11 bases not matched to a gene; V was cut back by 3 bases and J by 0 bases. Study-level findings and limits: CD4/CD8 balance held among clones contracting day 15 to 85, and later expanders leaned CD4+. Contracting CD4+ clones were located mainly in CM and EM, and CD8+ clones in EMRA.

The source of this sequence is an adult woman who had mild COVID-19 (a few samples of this study predate the infection). Cell type and time point are not known. What was sequenced was PBMCs or a T cell subset sorted from them (not recorded which). This chain connects TRBV7-6 to TRBJ2-7; TRBD1 matches 7 bases. CDR3 sequence (DNA): TGTGCCAGCAGCTTGGTCCCAGGGGGTACCGGCTCCTACGAGCAGTACTTC. Translating gives CASSLVPGGTGSYEQYF.